This T cell receptor beta chain was documented in a study of control samples from healthy donors and cancer patients. Clones were read by immunoSEQ multiplex PCR, and TCRdb kept only the in-frame ones, dropping some. This sample yields some 130,000 clones, of which 90% are seen a single time; 2% to 3% belongs to the top ten. The sequenced material came from blood. This sequence was found in a man aged 35 to 55 in good health.

CDR3 region: CASSPGAYNEQFF. CDR3 bases: TGTGCCAGTAGCCCGGGCGCTTACAATGAGCAGTTCTTC. The J gene is TRBJ2-1, the V gene TRBV19; D not resolved. With 6 bases removed from V and 4 bases from J, the gap between germline ends came to 10 bases. This CDR3 has 13 residues. CDR1 LNHDA and CDR2 SQIVND come from the germline V gene (reference sequence). The full variable domain, with the rest looked up from reference TRBV19 and TRBJ2-1, is DGGITQSPKYLFRKEGQNVTLSCEQNLNHDAMYWYRQDPGQGLRLIYYSQIVNDFQKGDIAEGYSVSREKKESFPLTVTSAQKNPTAFYLCASSPGAYNEQFFGPGTRLTVL.